These T cell receptor beta chains were read from a single sample in a study of cytomegalovirus exposure and HLA in healthy donors. Method: immunoSEQ multiplex PCR; TCRdb's copy keeps in-frame clones and lacks some. The sample has approximately 170,000 clones, approximately 80% seen once. Sequencing input: PBMCs. These receptors were collected from a boy aged 2 to 10 in good health and CMV-seronegative. Both conserved end residues are part of each CDR3. Fields, in order: V gene, J gene, CDR3 protein.

TRBV19,TRBJ2-4,CATSQGGVDIQYF
TRBV4-1,TRBJ2-5,CASSQLVLGGWKQETQYF
TRBV9,TRBJ2-3,CASSVGTELPTDTQYF
TRBV30,TRBJ1-4,CAWSVPGGGEKLFF
TRBV9,TRBJ2-2,CASSGGVRLADTGELFF
TRBV5-1,TRBJ2-1,CASTLDAGGLNEQFF
TRBV28,TRBJ1-1,CASSYYYTEAFF
TRBV6-5,TRBJ2-1,CASRRTSGEYQEQFF
TRBV6-1,TRBJ2-7,CASSDRGYEQYF
TRBV19,TRBJ2-3,CASSIPPGDTQYF
TRBV6-1,TRBJ2-4,CASSELTSGSRNIQYF
TRBV5-6,TRBJ1-2,CASSLEGATNYGYTF
TRBV30,TRBJ1-2,CAWSVLGLGGYTF
TRBV7-9,TRBJ2-3,CASSSTGGALTDTQYF
TRBV7-9,TRBJ2-7,CASSLDGRVRYF
TRBV19,TRBJ1-1,CASSILGQGSTEAFF
TRBV19,TRBJ2-5,CASSKGTSGGLRQETQYF
TRBV27,TRBJ1-2,CASSSPGTGAYGYTF
TRBV2,TRBJ2-1,CASSWAGEQFF
TRBV5-1,TRBJ1-1,CASSQTMNTEAFF
TRBV29-1,TRBJ2-7,CSVGALTEQYF
TRBV4-1,TRBJ1-2,CASSQGGGRANYGYTF
TRBV30,TRBJ2-7,CAWSATSGRVYEQYF
TRBV7-2,TRBJ2-7,CASSPPPLWHEQYF
TRBV19,TRBJ2-1,CASSIGFRRSSYNEQFF
TRBV5-4,TRBJ2-7,CASSLDRGVYEQYF
TRBV11-2,TRBJ2-7,CASSYIPGLAGIYEQYF